This TCR beta chain came from a study of PD-1 blockade in classical Hodgkin lymphoma. Trimming removed 1 base from V and 0 bases from J, with 10 bases in between. CDR3 length: 15 amino acids. CDR1 is MNHNS and CDR2 is SASEGT in the germline V gene. Notes on this clone: No antigen is known for it.

Findings of the study overall: Reports described newly diagnosed patients as having lower baseline TCR diversity than healthy donors. Undefined causes, possibly disease activity or prior therapy, underlie the repertoire differences.

Profiled with immunoSEQ multiplex PCR; TCRdb holds only in-frame clones, not every one. This sample has about 58,000 clones, with approximately 89% found just once. All trial patients relapsed after autologous stem cell transplantation. Complete response, partial response or progressive disease was recorded as best response. V usage is TRBV6-1 and J usage is TRBJ2-7, with D perhaps given as TRBD1 or TRBD2 (6 bases each). The source material was peripheral blood mononuclear cells (PBMCs), sampled before the second cycle of nivolumab. The receptor was isolated from a human donor with classical Hodgkin lymphoma. The CDR3 nucleotides are TGTGCCAGCAGTGAAGAGGGGGGTAGCTCCTACGAGCAGTACTTC. Its translation is CASSEEGGSSYEQYF.